This paragraph reports one TCR beta chain. Its antigen is undetermined. The sample is drawn from a study of lymphopenia after photon versus proton radiotherapy. Study conclusions and caveats: Larger post-nadir TCR diversity loss correlated inversely with survival in deceased patients. After the lymphocyte nadir, photon-treated repertoires showed oligoclonal expansion, especially of CD8+ Temra cells.

This table comes from immunoSEQ multiplex PCR, and its TCRdb copy is limited to in-frame clones, with some not included. Counted here are 15,000 to 20,000 clones, approximately 86% occurring once; the ten biggest clones make up approximately 11%. The CDR3 has 13 residues. CDR1 GTSNPN and CDR2 SVGIG come from the germline V gene (reference sequence). Losses at the gene ends were 5 bases for V and 2 bases for J; bases not matched to a gene: 3. The sequencing here drew on peripheral blood, taken from a patient treated with proton-based radiotherapy. The clonotype was recovered from a man aged 70-80 years with pancreatic cancer. The V gene is TRBV30, the J gene TRBJ2-7; the match to TRBD1 covers 10 bases. The CDR3, as DNA: TGTGCCTGGCGGGACAGGGGCACCTACGAGCAGTACTTC. This gives the protein CAWRDRGTYEQYF.